This T cell receptor (beta chain) was identified in a study of CD8+ T cells in alopecia areata. Sequencing relied on a cDNA template that was reverse transcribed from extracted RNA. The repertoire was sequenced with immunoSEQ multiplex PCR; TCRdb's copy has only in-frame clones and lacks some. The table lists over 50,000 clones, 45% to 55% of them singletons. There are 14 residues in the CDR3. Per the germline V gene, CDR1 is SQVTM and CDR2 is ANQGSEA. Trimming took 6 bases from V and 0 from J, leaving 12 bases between them. V gene TRBV29-1 combines with J gene TRBJ1-5; perhaps TRBD1 as D (5 bases). This specimen consisted of CD8+ T cells sorted from blood, obtained at week 0. This sequence was found in a human donor with alopecia areata. CDR3 in amino acids: CSVLTGDSNQPQHF. The CDR3 coding sequence is TGCAGCGTCCTGACGGGGGATAGCAATCAGCCCCAGCATTTT.